These 5 T cell receptor beta chains originate from one sample sequenced in a study of cytomegalovirus exposure and HLA in healthy donors. The PCR had 60 Vbeta and 13 Jbeta primers. Sequenced by immunoSEQ multiplex PCR; TCRdb stores in-frame clones only, minus some. The sample yields about 120,000 clones, around 77% seen once. Sequences were obtained from PBMCs. The receptors originated from a man in his fifties or sixties in good health and CMV-seropositive.

There are a few counts of this clone. This chain joins TRBV6-1 and TRBJ1-1; TRBD1 matches 8 bases. CDR1 and CDR2 from the germline V gene are MNHNS and SASEGT. CDR3 length equals 12 residues. J gave up 10 bases and V 5 bases, and 6 bases lay outside the gene matches. Written as DNA, the CDR3 is TGTGCCAGCAGTTCCGAAACAGGGGGAGCTTTCTTT. Amino acid sequence: CASSSETGGAFF.

The chain couples TRBV2 to TRBJ1-2; TRBD1 matches 9 bases. The CDR3 runs 13 residues. CDR1 and CDR2 (germline): SNHLY, FYNNEI. J gave up 3 bases and V 7 bases, and 3 bases lay outside the gene matches. The CDR3 protein is CASTRDRDYGYTF. DNA for the CDR3: TGTGCCAGCACCAGGGACAGGGACTATGGCTACACCTTC.

This clone was seen a few times. The rearrangement links TRBV15 to TRBJ1-1, with D possibly matching TRBD1 (5 bases). The CDR3 is 15 amino acids. Germline V gives CDR1 LNHNV, CDR2 YYDKDF (reference sequence). The germline V and J ends were trimmed by 1 base and 3 bases, with 12 bases remaining between them. This CDR3 reads CATSRGTGGYTEAFF. The CDR3 coding sequence is TGTGCCACCAGCAGAGGCACGGGGGGGTACACTGAAGCTTTCTTT.

In its sample, this clone was seen a few times. V usage is TRBV4-3 and J usage is TRBJ1-2; D is unresolved. Germline CDR1 and CDR2: LGHNA and YSLEER. The CDR3 sequence is 14 residues long. V lost 1 base to trimming and J lost 5 bases, with 11 bases between them. CDR3 nucleotide sequence: TGCGCCAGCAGCCAAGGGGAGAGGGCATATGGCTACACCTTC. It translates to CASSQGERAYGYTF.

V gene TRBV5-1 combines with J gene TRBJ2-7, with a possible D match to TRBD2 (5 bases). V was pared by 1 base and J by 5 bases, with 7 bases between. Germline V gene data show CDR1 as SGHRS and CDR2 as YFSETQ. This CDR3 is built from 12 residues. CDR3 DNA sequence: TGCGCCAGCAGCTTGACCGGGGACGAGCAGTACTTC. This translates into CASSLTGDEQYF. The full variable domain, its missing parts supplied by reference TRBV5-1 and TRBJ2-7, is KAGVTQTPRYLIKTRGQQVTLSCSPISGHRSVSWYQQTPGQGLQFLFEYFSETQRNKGNFPGRFSGRQFSNSRSEMNVSTLELGDSALYLCASSLTGDEQYFGPGTRLTVT.